The present entry profiles one TCR beta chain with its context. Its antigen is still unknown. This entry comes from a study of T cells after yellow fever vaccination. Overall study: Preparation of fractions with low cell numbers was performed using SMART-Seq v4 Ultra Low Input. Whole-study results and caveats: It was the secondary response that reached its peak faster, day 5 versus 15, but it was weaker.

V was clipped by 5 bases and J by 4 bases, with 10 bases between them. Germline CDR1 and CDR2: LNHNV and YYDKDF (reference sequence). The CDR3 has 13 amino acids. Each CDR3 protein gets one entry after TCRdb re-called the 5' RACE reads with MiXCR. The sample lists 200,000 or so distinct CDR3 sequences, around 6.7% occurring once. The chain is built from TRBV15 and TRBJ2-3, with D hard to call. The material was CD4+ T cells sorted from PBMCs, obtained on the day of the yellow fever booster vaccination. This TCR was recovered from a man aged 25-45 years who received the YFV17D yellow fever vaccine. The CDR3 DNA follows: TGTGCCACCAGCCTCCGTCAGTCAGATACGCAGTATTTT. The encoded protein is CATSLRQSDTQYF. The full variable domain, in which reference TRBV15 and TRBJ2-3 provide the parts outside the CDR3, is DAMVIQNPRYQVTQFGKPVTLSCSQTLNHNVMYWYQQKSSQAPKLLFHYYDKDFNNEADTPDNFQSRRPNTSFCFLDIRSPGLGDTAMYLCATSLRQSDTQYFGPGTRLTVL.